The sequence of this TCR beta chain was determined in a study of T cell responses to AZD1222 COVID-19 vaccine. Study outcomes and limitations: Mapped onto spike, vaccine-associated CD4 TCRs spanned it and were dominant at 160-218 and 743-854.

Profiling relied on immunoSEQ multiplex PCR, and the TCRdb table lists in-frame clones only, not all of them. The sample comprises tens of thousands of clones, around 86% of which are singletons, and 6.3% rests with the top ten. Worth noting for this clone: The antigen is undetermined.

Germline CDR1 is MNHNS and CDR2 is SASEGT. J was trimmed by 4 bases and V by 3 bases; bases with no gene match: 4. CDR3 length: 14 residues. This clonotype was sampled from an adult in good health. Sequenced material: peripheral blood, taken on day 0 of AZD1222 vaccination. V gene TRBV6-1 combines with J gene TRBJ1-2, with TRBD1 matching over 8 bases. CDR3: CASSDMGQVYGYTF. Here the CDR3 DNA reads TGTGCCAGCAGTGACATGGGACAGGTCTATGGCTACACCTTC.